These T cell receptor beta chains were read from a single sample in a study of blood T cells in healthy people across ages. TCRdb analysed the 5' RACE reads with MiXCR anew, one entry per CDR3 protein. The table lists about 830,000 distinct CDR3 sequences, around 68% of them singletons. Material for sequencing was blood. Receptors were obtained from a man between 25 and 39 years old in good health. CDR3s include the opening cysteine and the closing phenylalanine or tryptophan. Each record gives: clone size, J gene, CDR3 length, D gene, V gene, CDR3 DNA, CDR3 protein. The D gene is left open where the match is weak. The listing skips clone size in some rows; elsewhere it reads once, few, many or a size class.

clone size: -
J gene: TRBJ2-4
CDR3 length: 13
D gene: TRBD1
V gene: TRBV6-1
CDR3 DNA: TGTGCCAGCAGTCCCCCAGGGGGCCGGGAGCAGTACTTC
CDR3 protein: CASSPPGGREQYF

clone size: -
J gene: TRBJ1-1
CDR3 length: 14
D gene: -
V gene: TRBV6-5
CDR3 DNA: TGTGCCAGCAGTTACGGACAGCGAAGTACTGAAGCTTTCTTT
CDR3 protein: CASSYGQRSTEAFF

clone size: few
J gene: TRBJ1-6
CDR3 length: 15
D gene: -
V gene: TRBV6-2/TRBV6-3
CDR3 DNA: TGTGCCAGCAGCCTTACACGAGTCAATTCTTCACCCCTCCACTTT
CDR3 protein: CASSLTRVNSSPLHF

clone size: -
J gene: TRBJ1-2
CDR3 length: 12
D gene: -
V gene: TRBV27
CDR3 DNA: TGTGCCAGCAGAAGCCTGGCAGGGGGCTACACCTTC
CDR3 protein: CASRSLAGGYTF

clone size: -
J gene: TRBJ1-5
CDR3 length: 14
D gene: TRBD1
V gene: TRBV29-1
CDR3 DNA: TGCAGCGTCCTTCAGGGGGCCGGGGATCAGCCCCAGCATTTT
CDR3 protein: CSVLQGAGDQPQHF

clone size: -
J gene: TRBJ2-5
CDR3 length: 14
D gene: TRBD1
V gene: TRBV12-3/TRBV12-4
CDR3 DNA: TGTGCCAGCAGTTTACAGGGGGCCTTAGAGACCCAGTACTTC
CDR3 protein: CASSLQGALETQYF

clone size: few
J gene: TRBJ2-7
CDR3 length: 16
D gene: TRBD1
V gene: TRBV18
CDR3 DNA: TGTGCCAGCTCACCTCGTATGGGACAGGGGACCTACGAGCAGTACTTC
CDR3 protein: CASSPRMGQGTYEQYF

clone size: -
J gene: TRBJ1-2
CDR3 length: 17
D gene: TRBD1
V gene: TRBV5-1
CDR3 DNA: TGCGCCAGCAGCGCGGGGACAGGGATTTCCGTTAACTATGGCTACACCTTC
CDR3 protein: CASSAGTGISVNYGYTF

clone size: -
J gene: TRBJ1-1
CDR3 length: 14
D gene: -
V gene: TRBV5-1
CDR3 DNA: TGCGCCAGCAGCTTGTCACGGCCCACTACTGAAGCTTTCTTT
CDR3 protein: CASSLSRPTTEAFF

clone size: few
J gene: TRBJ2-7
CDR3 length: 14
D gene: TRBD2
V gene: TRBV27
CDR3 DNA: TGTGCCAGCAGTTACCGGGGGGTACCCTACGAGCAGTACTTC
CDR3 protein: CASSYRGVPYEQYF

clone size: few
J gene: TRBJ2-3
CDR3 length: 14
D gene: -
V gene: TRBV7-6
CDR3 DNA: TGTGCCAGCAGCTTAAACGGCGACACAGATACGCAGTATTTT
CDR3 protein: CASSLNGDTDTQYF

clone size: few
J gene: TRBJ2-7
CDR3 length: 14
D gene: -
V gene: TRBV7-2
CDR3 DNA: TGTGCCAGCAGCTTATATGGACAGTACTACGAGCAGTACTTC
CDR3 protein: CASSLYGQYYEQYF

clone size: once
J gene: TRBJ2-5
CDR3 length: 14
D gene: -
V gene: TRBV3-1
CDR3 DNA: TGTGCCAGCAGCCAAGTGCTGGTCCAAGAGACCCAGTACTTC
CDR3 protein: CASSQVLVQETQYF

clone size: -
J gene: TRBJ2-7
CDR3 length: 16
D gene: -
V gene: TRBV6-5
CDR3 DNA: TGTGCCAGCAGTTACTCACCGACAGCCCATCCCTACGAGCAGTACTTC
CDR3 protein: CASSYSPTAHPYEQYF

clone size: -
J gene: TRBJ2-4
CDR3 length: 12
D gene: TRBD2
V gene: TRBV3-1
CDR3 DNA: TGTGCCAGCAGCTTCACGACTAGCTGGCAGTACTTC
CDR3 protein: CASSFTTSWQYF

clone size: -
J gene: TRBJ2-6
CDR3 length: 16
D gene: -
V gene: TRBV10-3
CDR3 DNA: TGTGCCATCAGTGGGAGCCGGGGACCTGGGGCCAACGTCCTGACTTTC
CDR3 protein: CAISGSRGPGANVLTF

clone size: many
J gene: TRBJ2-7
CDR3 length: 14
D gene: -
V gene: TRBV7-2
CDR3 DNA: TGTGCCAGCAACCTGGGGGCAGGGGGGGGCGAGCAGTACTTC
CDR3 protein: CASNLGAGGGEQYF